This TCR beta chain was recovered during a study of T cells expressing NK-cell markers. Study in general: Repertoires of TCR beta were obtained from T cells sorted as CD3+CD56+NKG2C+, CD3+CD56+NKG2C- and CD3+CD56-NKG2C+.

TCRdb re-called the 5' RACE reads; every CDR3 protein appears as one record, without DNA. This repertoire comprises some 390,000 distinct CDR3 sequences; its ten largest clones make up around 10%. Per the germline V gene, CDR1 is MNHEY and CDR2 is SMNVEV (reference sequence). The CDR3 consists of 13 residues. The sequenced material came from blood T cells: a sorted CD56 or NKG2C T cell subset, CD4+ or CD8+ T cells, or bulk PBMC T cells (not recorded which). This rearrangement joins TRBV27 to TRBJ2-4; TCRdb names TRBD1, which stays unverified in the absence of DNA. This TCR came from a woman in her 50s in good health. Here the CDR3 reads CASSPGGGNIQYF.